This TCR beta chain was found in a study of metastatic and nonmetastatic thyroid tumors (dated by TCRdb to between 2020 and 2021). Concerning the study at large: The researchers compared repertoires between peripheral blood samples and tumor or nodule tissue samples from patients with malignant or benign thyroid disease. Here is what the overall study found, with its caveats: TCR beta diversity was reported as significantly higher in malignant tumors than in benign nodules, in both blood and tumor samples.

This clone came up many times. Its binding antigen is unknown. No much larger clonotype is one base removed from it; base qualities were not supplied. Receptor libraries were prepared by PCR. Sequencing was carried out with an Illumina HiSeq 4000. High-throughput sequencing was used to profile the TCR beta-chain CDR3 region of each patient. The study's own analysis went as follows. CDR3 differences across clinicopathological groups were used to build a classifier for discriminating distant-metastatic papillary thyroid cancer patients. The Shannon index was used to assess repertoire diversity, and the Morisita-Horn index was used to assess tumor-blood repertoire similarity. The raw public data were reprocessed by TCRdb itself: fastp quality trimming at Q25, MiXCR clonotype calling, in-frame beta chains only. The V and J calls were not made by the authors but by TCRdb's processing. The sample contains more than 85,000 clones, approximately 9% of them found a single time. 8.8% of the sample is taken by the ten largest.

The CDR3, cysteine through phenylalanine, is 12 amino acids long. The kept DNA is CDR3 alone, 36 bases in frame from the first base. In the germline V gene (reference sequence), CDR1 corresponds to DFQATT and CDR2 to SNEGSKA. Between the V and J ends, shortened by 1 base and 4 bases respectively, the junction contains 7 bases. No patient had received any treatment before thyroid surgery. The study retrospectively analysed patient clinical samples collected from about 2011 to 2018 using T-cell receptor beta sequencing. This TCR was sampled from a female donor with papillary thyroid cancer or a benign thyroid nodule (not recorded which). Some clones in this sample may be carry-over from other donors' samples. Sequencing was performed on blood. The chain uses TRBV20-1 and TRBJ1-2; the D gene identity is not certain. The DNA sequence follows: TGCAGTGCTAGAGTTGGGCCCTATGGCTACACCTTC. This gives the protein CSARVGPYGYTF.